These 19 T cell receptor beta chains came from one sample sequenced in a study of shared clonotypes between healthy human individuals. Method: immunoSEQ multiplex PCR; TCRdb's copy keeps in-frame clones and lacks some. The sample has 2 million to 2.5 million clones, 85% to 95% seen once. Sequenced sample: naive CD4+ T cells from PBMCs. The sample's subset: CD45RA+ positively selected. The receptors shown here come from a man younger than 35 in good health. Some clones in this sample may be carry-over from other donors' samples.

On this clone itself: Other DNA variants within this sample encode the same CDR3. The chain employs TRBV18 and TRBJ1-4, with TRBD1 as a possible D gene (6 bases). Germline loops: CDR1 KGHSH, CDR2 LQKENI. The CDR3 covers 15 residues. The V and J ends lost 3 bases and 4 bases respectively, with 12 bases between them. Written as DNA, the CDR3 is TGTGCCAGCTCACCCTTGGGGGCCGGTAATGAAAAACTGTTTTTT. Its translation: CASSPLGAGNEKLFF.

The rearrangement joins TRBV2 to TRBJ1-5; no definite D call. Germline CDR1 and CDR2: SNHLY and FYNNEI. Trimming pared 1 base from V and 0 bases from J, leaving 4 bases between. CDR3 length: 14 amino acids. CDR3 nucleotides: TGTGCCAGCAGTGAAGGGGATAGCAATCAGCCCCAGCATTTT. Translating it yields CASSEGDSNQPQHF.

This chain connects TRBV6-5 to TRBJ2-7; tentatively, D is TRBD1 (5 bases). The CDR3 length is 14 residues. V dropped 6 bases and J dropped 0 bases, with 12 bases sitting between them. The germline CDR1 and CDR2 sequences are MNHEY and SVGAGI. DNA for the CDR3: TGTGCCAGCAGGAGACAGAGAAGCTCCTACGAGCAGTACTTC. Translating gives CASRRQRSSYEQYF.

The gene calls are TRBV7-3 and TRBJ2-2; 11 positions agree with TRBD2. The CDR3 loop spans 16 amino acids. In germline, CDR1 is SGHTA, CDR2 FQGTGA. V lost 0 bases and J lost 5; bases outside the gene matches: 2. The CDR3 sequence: CASSLTLAGGTGELFF. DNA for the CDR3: TGTGCCAGCAGCTTAACCCTAGCGGGAGGTACCGGGGAGCTGTTTTTT.

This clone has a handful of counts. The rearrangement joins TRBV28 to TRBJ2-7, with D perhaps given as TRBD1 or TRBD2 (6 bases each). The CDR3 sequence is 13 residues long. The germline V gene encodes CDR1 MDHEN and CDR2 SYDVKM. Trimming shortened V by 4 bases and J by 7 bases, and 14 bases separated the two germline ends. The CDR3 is CASSSTGAREQYF. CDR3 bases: TGTGCCAGCAGTTCCACGGGGGCGCGAGAGCAGTACTTC.

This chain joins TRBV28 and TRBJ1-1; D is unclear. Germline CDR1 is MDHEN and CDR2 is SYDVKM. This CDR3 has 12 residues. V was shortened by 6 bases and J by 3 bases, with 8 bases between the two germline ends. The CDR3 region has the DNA TGTGCCAGCAGCGAGATACACACTGAAGCTTTCTTT. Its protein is CASSEIHTEAFF.

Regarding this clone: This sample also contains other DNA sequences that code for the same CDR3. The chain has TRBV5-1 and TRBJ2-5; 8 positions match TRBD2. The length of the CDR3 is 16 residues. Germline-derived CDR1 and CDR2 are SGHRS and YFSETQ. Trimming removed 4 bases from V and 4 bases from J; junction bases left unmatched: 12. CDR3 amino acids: CASSPGTSGGGETQYF. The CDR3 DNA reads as TGCGCCAGCAGCCCAGGGACTTCGGGAGGGGGAGAGACCCAGTACTTC.

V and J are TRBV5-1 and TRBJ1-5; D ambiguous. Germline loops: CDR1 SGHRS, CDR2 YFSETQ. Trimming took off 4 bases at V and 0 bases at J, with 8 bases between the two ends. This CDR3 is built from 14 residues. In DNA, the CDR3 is TGCGCCAGCAGCCCCAGTGGTAGCAATCAGCCCCAGCATTTT. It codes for CASSPSGSNQPQHF.

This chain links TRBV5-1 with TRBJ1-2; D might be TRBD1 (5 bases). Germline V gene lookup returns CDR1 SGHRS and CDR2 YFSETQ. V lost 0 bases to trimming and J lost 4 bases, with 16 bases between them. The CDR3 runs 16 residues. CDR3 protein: CASSLGAPGSGYGYTF. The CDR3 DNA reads TGCGCCAGCAGCTTGGGGGCCCCAGGGTCGGGCTATGGCTACACCTTC.

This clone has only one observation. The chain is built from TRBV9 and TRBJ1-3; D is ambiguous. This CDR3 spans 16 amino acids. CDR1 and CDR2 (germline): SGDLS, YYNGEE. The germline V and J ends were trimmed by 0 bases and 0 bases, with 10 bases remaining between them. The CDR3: CASSVGRHLSGNTIYF. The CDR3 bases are TGTGCCAGCAGCGTAGGCCGACACCTCTCTGGAAACACCATATATTTT.

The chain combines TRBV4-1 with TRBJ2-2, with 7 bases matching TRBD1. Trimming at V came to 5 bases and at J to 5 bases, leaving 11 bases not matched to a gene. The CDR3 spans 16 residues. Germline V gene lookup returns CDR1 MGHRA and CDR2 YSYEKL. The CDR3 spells CASSESDRVKTGELFF. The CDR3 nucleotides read TGCGCCAGCAGCGAAAGCGACAGGGTTAAGACCGGGGAGCTGTTTTTT.

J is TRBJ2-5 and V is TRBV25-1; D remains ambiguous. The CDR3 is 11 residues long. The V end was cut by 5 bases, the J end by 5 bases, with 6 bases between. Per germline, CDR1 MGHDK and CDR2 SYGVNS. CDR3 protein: CASSRRETQYF. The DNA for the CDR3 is TGTGCCAGCAGTCGTCGGGAGACCCAGTACTTC. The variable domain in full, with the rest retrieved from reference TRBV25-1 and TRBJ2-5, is EADIYQTPRYLVIGTGKKITLECSQTMGHDKMYWYQQDPGMELHLIHYSYGVNSTEKGDLSSESTVSRIRTEHFPLTLESARPSHTSQYLCASSRRETQYFGPGTRLLVL.

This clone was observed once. As DNA, the CDR3 is TGTGCCAGCAGCTCGCCACTGAGGACAGACCCATATGGCTACACCTTC. Encoded protein: CASSSPLRTDPYGYTF. V is TRBV5-4 and J is TRBJ1-2, with a tentative D call TRBD1 (6 bases). V was clipped by 3 bases and J by 5 bases, with 20 bases between them. Germline values: CDR1 SGHNT, CDR2 YYREEE (reference sequence). The CDR3 length is 16 residues.

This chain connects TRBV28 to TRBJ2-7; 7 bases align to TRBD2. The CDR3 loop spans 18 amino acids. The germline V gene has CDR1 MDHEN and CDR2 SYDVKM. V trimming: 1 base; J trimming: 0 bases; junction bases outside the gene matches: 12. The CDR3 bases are TGTGCCAGCAGTTTATCAAGGACACTAGCGCTAAGCTCCTACGAGCAGTACTTC. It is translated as CASSLSRTLALSSYEQYF.

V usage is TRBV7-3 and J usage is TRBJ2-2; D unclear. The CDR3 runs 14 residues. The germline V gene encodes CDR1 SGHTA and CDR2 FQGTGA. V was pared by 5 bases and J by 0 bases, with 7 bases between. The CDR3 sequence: CASSPQPNTGELFF. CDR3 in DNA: TGTGCCAGCAGCCCCCAGCCGAACACCGGGGAGCTGTTTTTT.

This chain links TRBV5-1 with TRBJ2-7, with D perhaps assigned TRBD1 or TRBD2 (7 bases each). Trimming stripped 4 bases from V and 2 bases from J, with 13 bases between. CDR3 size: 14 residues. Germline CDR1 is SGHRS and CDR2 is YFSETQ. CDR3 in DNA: TGCGCCAGCAGCCAGGGGGGGCCGGCCTACGAGCAGTACTTC. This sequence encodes CASSQGGPAYEQYF.

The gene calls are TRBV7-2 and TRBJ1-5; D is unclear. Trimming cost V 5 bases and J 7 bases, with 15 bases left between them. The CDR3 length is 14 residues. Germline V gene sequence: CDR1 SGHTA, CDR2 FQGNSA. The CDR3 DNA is TGTGCCAGCAGCCCGACGGAGCCCGGGCAGCCCCAGCATTTT. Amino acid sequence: CASSPTEPGQPQHF. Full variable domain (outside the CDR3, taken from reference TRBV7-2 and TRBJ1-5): GAGVSQSPSNKVTEKGKDVELRCDPISGHTALYWYRQSLGQGLEFLIYFQGNSAPDKSGLPSDRFSAERTGGSVSTLTIQRTQQEDSAVYLCASSPTEPGQPQHFGDGTRLSIL.

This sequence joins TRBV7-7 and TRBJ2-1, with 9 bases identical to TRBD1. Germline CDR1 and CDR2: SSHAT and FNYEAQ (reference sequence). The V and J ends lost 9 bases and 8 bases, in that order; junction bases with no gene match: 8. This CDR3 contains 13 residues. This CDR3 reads CASAQGAYDEQFF. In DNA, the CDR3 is TGTGCCAGTGCACAGGGGGCTTACGATGAGCAGTTCTTC.

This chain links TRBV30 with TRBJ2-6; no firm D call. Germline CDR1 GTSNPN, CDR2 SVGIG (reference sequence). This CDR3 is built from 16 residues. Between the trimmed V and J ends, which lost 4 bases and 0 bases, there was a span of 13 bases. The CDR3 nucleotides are TGTGCCTGGACTCTTATCCGGCCCTCTGGGGCCAACGTCCTGACTTTC. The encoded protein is CAWTLIRPSGANVLTF. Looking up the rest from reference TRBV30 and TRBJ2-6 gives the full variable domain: SQTIHQWPATLVQPVGSPLSLECTVEGTSNPNLYWYRQAAGRGLQLLFYSVGIGQISSEVPQNLSASRPQDRQFILSSKKLLLSDSGFYLCAWTLIRPSGANVLTFGAGSRLTVL.